The 13 T cell receptor beta chains in this list originate from one sample, sequenced in a study of T cell clonality in common variable immunodeficiency (dated by TCRdb to 2013 to 2016). Library method: the immunoSEQ multiplex PCR assay. TCRdb carries this immuneACCESS record with in-frame sequences only. Its versions omit some clonotypes, under half of them owing to an unresolved V gene in the studies checked, with the rest unexplained. The table records roughly 40,000 clones for this sample, and not one of them appears only once. 2.5% to 3% of the sample goes to the ten largest clones. Sequenced material: peripheral blood mononuclear cells. These receptors were collected from a person aged 18 to 70 in good health.

This clone was detected ten times or more. The sequence runs out 3 residues before the end of the CDR3; the remainder is reconstructed from the germline J gene. This rearrangement joins TRBV7-2 to TRBJ2-2; D is unresolved. V was cut by 0 bases and J by 6 bases, with 8 bases left in between. Germline CDR1 is SGHTA and CDR2 is FQGNSA. The CDR3 contains 14 residues. CDR3 DNA (partial): TGTGCCAGCAGCTTAGCGCGAAGCCCCGGGGAG. It specifies CASSLARSPGE. The CDR3, in full, reads CASSLARSPGELFF.

This clone was recorded at least ten times. One end of the junction fails to match germline, which may point to a read error. Read coverage stops 3 residues before the CDR3 terminus; the germline J gene supplies the remainder. V gene TRBV7-7 combines with J gene TRBJ2-2; 8 bases fit TRBD2. Per germline, CDR1 SSHAT and CDR2 FNYEAQ (reference sequence). The CDR3 runs to 14 residues. The CDR3 spells CASRPGTSTGELFF. The CDR3 bases that were read are TGTGCTAGCAGGCCCGGGACTAGCACCGGGGAG.

This clone appeared many times. The read comes to an end 3 residues before the CDR3 does, leaving the germline J gene to fill in the end. The chain has TRBV5-1 and TRBJ2-5; D is unclear. Germline CDR1 SGHRS, CDR2 YFSETQ. The CDR3 is made up of 13 amino acids. Trimming left V 5 bases short and J 5 bases short, with 13 bases between. CDR3 residues: CASSAVFGETQYF. Partial CDR3 DNA: TGCGCCAGCAGTGCGGTATTCGGGGAGACC.

At least ten counts were recorded for this clone. Coverage ceases 3 residues before the CDR3 finishes, and the germline J gene fills in the end. This chain uses TRBV20-1 with TRBJ1-4, with D unclear. The CDR3 consists of 12 residues. The V gene's germline CDR1 is DFQATT and CDR2 SNEGSKA (reference sequence). Trimming pared 5 bases from V and 6 bases from J, leaving 10 bases between. CDR3 bases read: TGCAGTGCTCCAACCGGGGATGAAAAA. Translation gives CSAPTGDEK. In full, the CDR3 is CSAPTGDEKLFF.

This clone was seen many times. Read sequence stops 3 residues before the CDR3 end, and the germline J gene provides the missing end. The rearrangement links TRBV5-1 to TRBJ1-5; D perhaps matches TRBD1 (6 bases). V was cut by 2 bases and J by 7 bases, with 13 bases left in between. The CDR3 is 14 amino acids. The germline V gene has CDR1 SGHRS and CDR2 YFSETQ. The CDR3 loop is CASSFEGGGQPQHF. CDR3 bases read: TGCGCCAGCAGCTTCGAAGGGGGAGGACAGCCC.

This clone was recorded many times. The CDR3 goes on 3 residues after the read ends, and that part is filled in from the germline J gene. V is TRBV4-1 and J is TRBJ1-1; a possible D gene is TRBD1 (5 bases). CDR3 size: 13 residues. V was clipped by 3 bases and J by 2 bases, with 7 bases between them. Germline-derived CDR1 and CDR2 are MGHRA and YSYEKL. CDR3: CASSHTGNTEAFF. The sequenced CDR3 bases are TGCGCCAGCAGCCACACAGGCAACACTGAA.

This clone occurred many times. The CDR3 end is not reached by the read, which stops 3 residues before it; the germline J gene fills it in. The V call is TRBV12-5, the J call TRBJ2-1, with TRBD1 matching 7 bases. CDR1 is LGHNT, CDR2 FRNRAP, per germline. The CDR3 is 14 amino acids. V dropped 5 bases and J dropped 6; count of bases not matched to a gene: 7. CDR3 DNA, as far as it was read: TGTGCTAGTGGTCCAGGACAGGCGATCAATGAG. Translation: CASGPGQAINE. The complete CDR3 protein is CASGPGQAINEQFF.

This clone has ten or more counts. The read falls 3 residues short of the CDR3 end, and the missing part is taken from the germline J gene. The rearrangement joins TRBV4-1 to TRBJ2-7; D is unclear. Per the germline V gene, CDR1 is MGHRA and CDR2 is YSYEKL. The CDR3 is 13 residues long. Deletions cut 1 base from V and 5 bases from J, with 9 bases between. The sequenced part of the CDR3 DNA is TGCGCCAGCAGCCAAGGCTTAAGGGACGAG. It codes for CASSQGLRDE. The full-length CDR3 reads as CASSQGLRDEQYF.

This clone was picked up many times. The read comes to an end 3 residues before the CDR3 does, leaving the germline J gene to fill in the end. The chain couples TRBV20-1 to TRBJ2-1; the D gene is possibly TRBD1 (5 bases). Deletions cut 1 base from V and 2 bases from J, with 12 bases between. The germline gives CDR1 DFQATT, CDR2 SNEGSKA (reference sequence). The CDR3 extends over 15 amino acids. Here the CDR3 reads CSARAPDTPYNEQFF. The CDR3 bases that were read are TGCAGTGCTAGAGCTCCGGACACCCCCTACAATGAG.

This clone was picked up many times. Coverage ceases 3 residues before the CDR3 finishes, and the germline J gene fills in the end. The chain employs TRBV19 and TRBJ2-5; tentatively, D is TRBD1 (7 bases). Deletions cut 7 bases from V and 2 bases from J, with 17 bases between. Per germline, CDR1 LNHDA and CDR2 SQIVND (reference sequence). The CDR3 loop spans 15 amino acids. The CDR3 protein is CASTDREEGQETQYF. The sequenced part of the CDR3 DNA is TGTGCCAGTACTGACAGGGAGGAAGGGCAAGAGACC. The complete variable domain, with remaining parts taken from reference TRBV19 and TRBJ2-5, reads DGGITQSPKYLFRKEGQNVTLSCEQNLNHDAMYWYRQDPGQGLRLIYYSQIVNDFQKGDIAEGYSVSREKKESFPLTVTSAQKNPTAFYLCASTDREEGQETQYFGPGTRLLVL.

In this sample, this clone turned up many times. The read is 3 residues too short to cover the CDR3 end, so that end is filled in from the germline J gene. The chain links TRBV5-1 to TRBJ2-7, with D possibly matching TRBD1 (6 bases). The CDR3 extends over 17 amino acids. Between the trimmed V and J ends, which lost 0 bases and 2 bases, there was a span of 18 bases. Germline lookup yields CDR1 SGHRS and CDR2 YFSETQ. CDR3 sequence: CASSLGPQAGATYEQYF. Incomplete CDR3 DNA: TGCGCCAGCAGCTTGGGCCCCCAGGCAGGGGCAACCTACGAG.

This clone was observed many times. The CDR3 extends 3 residues past the end of the read, so its final part is completed from the germline J gene. This chain links TRBV18 with TRBJ2-1, with 11 bases matching TRBD2. Germline V gene sequence: CDR1 KGHSH, CDR2 LQKENI. The CDR3 extends over 16 amino acids. V shed 5 bases, J shed 8 bases, and the junction held 11 bases outside the gene matches. The CDR3 reads CASSSPLAGGRDEQFF. The CDR3 DNA, read in part, is TGTGCCAGCTCATCCCCTCTAGCGGGGGGCCGAGATGAG.

This clone showed up many times. The CDR3 end falls 3 residues outside the read, so it is completed with the germline J gene. This chain uses TRBV7-3 with TRBJ2-7; 9 bases match TRBD2. This CDR3 is built from 15 residues. Germline-derived CDR1 and CDR2 are SGHTA and FQGTGA. V dropped 1 base and J dropped 3; count of bases not matched to a gene: 4. CDR3 DNA (partial): TGTGCCAGCAGCTTAATAGAGCGGGGGGACTACGAG. It specifies CASSLIERGDYE. The whole CDR3 reads CASSLIERGDYEQYF. Full variable domain (missing parts from reference TRBV7-3 and TRBJ2-7): GAGVSQTPSNKVTEKGKYVELRCDPISGHTALYWYRQSLGQGPEFLIYFQGTGAADDSGLPNDRFFAVRPEGSVSTLKIQRTERGDSAVYLCASSLIERGDYEQYFGPGTRLTVT.